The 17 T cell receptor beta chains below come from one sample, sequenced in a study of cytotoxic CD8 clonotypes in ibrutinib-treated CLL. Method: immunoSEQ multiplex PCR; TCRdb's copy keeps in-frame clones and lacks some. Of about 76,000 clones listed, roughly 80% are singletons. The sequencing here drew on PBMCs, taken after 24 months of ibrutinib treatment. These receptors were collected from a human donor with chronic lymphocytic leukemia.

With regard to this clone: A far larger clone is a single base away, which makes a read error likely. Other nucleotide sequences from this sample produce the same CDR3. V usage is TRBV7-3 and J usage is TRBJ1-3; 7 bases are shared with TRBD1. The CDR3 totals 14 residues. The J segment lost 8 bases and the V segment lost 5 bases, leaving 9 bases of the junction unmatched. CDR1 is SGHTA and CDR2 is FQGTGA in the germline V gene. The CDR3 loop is CASSQETGSYTIYF. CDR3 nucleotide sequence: TGTGCCAGCAGCCAAGAGACAGGGTCATACACCATATATTTT.

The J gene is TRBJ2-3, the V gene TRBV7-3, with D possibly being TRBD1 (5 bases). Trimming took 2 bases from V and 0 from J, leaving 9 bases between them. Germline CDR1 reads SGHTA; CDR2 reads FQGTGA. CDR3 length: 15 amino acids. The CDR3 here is CASSLSGLSTDTQYF. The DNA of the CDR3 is TGTGCCAGCAGCTTATCAGGGTTGAGCACAGATACGCAGTATTTT.

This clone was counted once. CDR3 bases: TGTGCCAGCTCACTTTACCGGGACGGAGGCTACGAGCAGTACTTC. Its protein is CASSLYRDGGYEQYF. The chain employs TRBV18 and TRBJ2-7; possibly TRBD1 or TRBD2 for D (5 bases each). This CDR3 comprises 15 residues. Trimming left V 4 bases short and J 3 bases short, with 16 bases between. Germline loops: CDR1 KGHSH, CDR2 LQKENI.

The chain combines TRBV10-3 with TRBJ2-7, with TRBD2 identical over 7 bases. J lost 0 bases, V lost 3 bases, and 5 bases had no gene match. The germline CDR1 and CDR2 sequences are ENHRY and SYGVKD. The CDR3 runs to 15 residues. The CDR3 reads CAISEGRGSSYEQYF. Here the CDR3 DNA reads TGTGCCATCAGTGAAGGGCGGGGGAGCTCCTACGAGCAGTACTTC.

The DNA of the CDR3 is TGTGCCAGCAGTTACGGGGACACCATATATTTT. Residues: CASSYGDTIYF. The chain recombines TRBV6-1 with TRBJ1-3, with D uncertain. Trimming pared 5 bases from V and 8 bases from J, leaving 7 bases between. Germline CDR1 reads MNHNS; CDR2 reads SASEGT. The CDR3 spans 11 residues.

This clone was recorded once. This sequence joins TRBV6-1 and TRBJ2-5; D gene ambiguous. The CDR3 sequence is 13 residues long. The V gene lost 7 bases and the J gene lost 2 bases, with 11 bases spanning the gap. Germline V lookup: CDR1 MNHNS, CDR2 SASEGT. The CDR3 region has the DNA TGTGCCAGCATGAGGCTCACTCAAGAGACCCAGTACTTC. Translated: CASMRLTQETQYF.

The CDR3 spells CASSVWQGNTEAFF. CDR3 sequence (DNA): TGTGCCAGCAGTGTTTGGCAGGGGAACACTGAAGCTTTCTTT. The chain is built from TRBV2 and TRBJ1-1; weak D call: TRBD1 (5 bases). Trimming removed 4 bases at V and 1 base at J, with 10 bases between. The germline V gene has CDR1 SNHLY and CDR2 FYNNEI. This CDR3 contains 14 residues.

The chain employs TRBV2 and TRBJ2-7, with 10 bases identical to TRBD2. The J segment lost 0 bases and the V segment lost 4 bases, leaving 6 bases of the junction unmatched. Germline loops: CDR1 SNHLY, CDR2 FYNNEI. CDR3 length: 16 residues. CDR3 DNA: TGTGCCAGCAGTGCGCTAGCGGGAGTTGGCTCCTACGAGCAGTACTTC. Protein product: CASSALAGVGSYEQYF.

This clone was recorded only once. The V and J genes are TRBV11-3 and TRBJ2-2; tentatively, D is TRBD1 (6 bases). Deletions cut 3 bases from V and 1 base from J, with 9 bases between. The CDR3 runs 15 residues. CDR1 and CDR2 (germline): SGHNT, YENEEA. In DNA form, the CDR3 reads TGTGCCAGCAGCTTGGGCAGGGGGAACACCGGGGAGCTGTTTTTT. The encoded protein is CASSLGRGNTGELFF.

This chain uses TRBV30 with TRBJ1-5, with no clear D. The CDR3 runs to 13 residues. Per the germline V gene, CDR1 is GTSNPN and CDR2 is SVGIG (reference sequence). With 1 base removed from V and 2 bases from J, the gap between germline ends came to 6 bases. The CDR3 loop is CAWSAGGNQPQHF. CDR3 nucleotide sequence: TGTGCCTGGAGTGCCGGGGGCAATCAGCCCCAGCATTTT. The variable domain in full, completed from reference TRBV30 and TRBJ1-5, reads SQTIHQWPATLVQPVGSPLSLECTVEGTSNPNLYWYRQAAGRGLQLLFYSVGIGQISSEVPQNLSASRPQDRQFILSSKKLLLSDSGFYLCAWSAGGNQPQHFGDGTRLSIL.

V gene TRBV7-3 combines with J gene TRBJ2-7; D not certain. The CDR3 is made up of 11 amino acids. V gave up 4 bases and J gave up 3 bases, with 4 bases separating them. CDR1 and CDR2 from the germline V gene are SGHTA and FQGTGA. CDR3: CASSYNYEQYF. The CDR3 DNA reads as TGTGCCAGCAGCTATAACTACGAGCAGTACTTC.

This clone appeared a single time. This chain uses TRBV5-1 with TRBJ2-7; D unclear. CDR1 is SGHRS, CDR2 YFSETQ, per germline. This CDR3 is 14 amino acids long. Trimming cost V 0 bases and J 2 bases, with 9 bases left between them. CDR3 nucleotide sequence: TGCGCCAGCAGCTTGGCGATGGAGCCCTACGAGCAGTACTTC. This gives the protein CASSLAMEPYEQYF.

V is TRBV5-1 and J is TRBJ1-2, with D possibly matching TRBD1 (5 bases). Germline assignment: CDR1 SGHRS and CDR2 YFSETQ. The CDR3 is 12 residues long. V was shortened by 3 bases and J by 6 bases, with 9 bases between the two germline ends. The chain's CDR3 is CASSSRGDGYTF. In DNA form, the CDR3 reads TGCGCCAGCAGCTCCCGGGGCGATGGCTACACCTTC.

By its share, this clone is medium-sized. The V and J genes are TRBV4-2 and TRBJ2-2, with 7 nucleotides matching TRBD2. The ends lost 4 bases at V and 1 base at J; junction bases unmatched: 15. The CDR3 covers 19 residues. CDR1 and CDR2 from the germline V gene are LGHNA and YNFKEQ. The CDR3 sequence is CASSLGMASGNLNTGELFF. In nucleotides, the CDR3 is TGTGCCAGCAGCCTTGGGATGGCTAGCGGCAATTTGAACACCGGGGAGCTGTTTTTT.

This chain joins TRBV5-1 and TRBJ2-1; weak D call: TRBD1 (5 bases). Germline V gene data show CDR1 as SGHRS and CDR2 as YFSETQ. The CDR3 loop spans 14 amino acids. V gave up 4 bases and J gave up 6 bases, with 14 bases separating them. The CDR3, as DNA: TGCGCCAGCAGCCGCCAGGACAATGTCAATGAGCAGTTCTTC. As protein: CASSRQDNVNEQFF.

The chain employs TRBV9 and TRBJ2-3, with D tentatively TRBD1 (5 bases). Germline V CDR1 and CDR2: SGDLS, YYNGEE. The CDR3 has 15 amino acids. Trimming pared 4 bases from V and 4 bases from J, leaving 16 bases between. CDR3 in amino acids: CASSIQGADADTQYF. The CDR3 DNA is TGTGCCAGCAGCATCCAGGGCGCGGATGCAGATACGCAGTATTTT. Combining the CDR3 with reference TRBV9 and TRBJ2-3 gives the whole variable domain DSGVTQTPKHLITATGQRVTLRCSPRSGDLSVYWYQQSLDQGLQFLIQYYNGEERAKGNILERFSAQQFPDLHSELNLSSLELGDSALYFCASSIQGADADTQYFGPGTRLTVL.

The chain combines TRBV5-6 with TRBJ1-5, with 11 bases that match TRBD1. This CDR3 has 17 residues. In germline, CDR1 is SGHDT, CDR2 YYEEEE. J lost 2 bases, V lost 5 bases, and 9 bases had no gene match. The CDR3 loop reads CASSSGTGGDGNQPQHF. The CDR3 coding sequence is TGTGCCAGCAGTTCCGGGACAGGGGGTGACGGCAATCAGCCCCAGCATTTT.